This T cell receptor beta chain was obtained from a study of T cell changes during pregnancy in multiple sclerosis. This CDR3 is built from 15 residues. Germline lookup yields CDR1 MNHNY and CDR2 SVGAGI (reference sequence). V shed 5 bases and J 1 base; nucleotides not matched to a gene: 4. Data came from immunoSEQ multiplex PCR; TCRdb stores just in-frame clones and leaves some out. This sample carries some 70,000 clones, 90% of them seen once, and the ten largest clones take more than 9%. The starting material was peripheral blood, obtained after pregnancy. The sequence derives from a female donor in good health, enrolled as a control in a pregnancy study. The chain combines TRBV6-6 with TRBJ2-3, with TRBD2 identical over 9 bases. This CDR3 reads CASSNSGRGTDTQYF. CDR3 sequence (DNA): TGTGCCAGCAGTAATAGCGGGAGAGGCACAGATACGCAGTATTTT.